This T cell receptor (beta chain) stems from a study of T-cell memory formation after mild COVID-19. General study points: Pre-infection memory already had some responding clones, implying cross-reactive memory joined. Clones that contracted from day 15 to 85 were balanced CD4/CD8, while later expanders leaned CD4+. CD4+ contracting clones were mainly CM and EM; CD8+ ones, EMRA.

TCRdb recomputed calls from the 5' RACE reads with MiXCR, one row per CDR3 protein. The sample has approximately 180,000 distinct CDR3 sequences, 16% seen once. This CDR3 is built from 19 residues. Trimming cost V 5 bases and J 0 bases; bases outside gene matches: 16. Per germline, CDR1 SEHNR and CDR2 FQNEAQ (reference sequence). A word on this clonotype: Its antigen is as yet unknown.

The rearrangement links TRBV7-9 to TRBJ2-1; 7 bases line up with TRBD1. The sequenced sample consisted of PBMCs or a T cell subset sorted from them (not recorded which). This clonotype originated in an adult woman who had mild COVID-19 (a few samples of this study predate the infection). Cell type and time point are not known. CDR3 coding DNA: TGTGCCAGCAGCAACACTCCGGGACAGCTATCCGGCTCCTACAATGAGCAGTTCTTC. As protein: CASSNTPGQLSGSYNEQFF.